This paragraph reports one T cell receptor (beta chain). Its specificity is not known. The PCR contained 60 Vbeta and 13 Jbeta primers. Sequenced by immunoSEQ multiplex PCR; TCRdb stores in-frame clones only, minus some. The repertoire holds 140,000 to 150,000 clones, with less than 85% as singletons. CDR1 is GTSNPN, CDR2 SVGIG, per germline (reference sequence). This CDR3 is 14 amino acids long. V was clipped by 4 bases and J by 0 bases; unmatched bases: 6. This sample is drawn from a study of cytomegalovirus exposure and HLA in healthy donors. Points from the study as a whole: Another analysis was done later, and it associated around 15,000 TCR beta sequences with HLA alleles at 0.05 false discovery rate. In an earlier analysis, about 90% or about 30%: the productive usage of most TCR beta V segments. Three chains linked to CMV were shown in vitro to be specific for CMV antigens.

The origin of this receptor is a woman in her sixties or seventies in good health and CMV-seropositive. The sequenced sample was PBMCs. The chain links TRBV30 to TRBJ2-7; 7 bases are a match to TRBD2. CDR3 in amino acids: CAWTNGGSSYEQYF. CDR3 nucleotide sequence: TGTGCCTGGACCAACGGGGGGAGCTCCTACGAGCAGTACTTC.